The TCR beta chain under discussion was sequenced for a study of shared clonotypes between healthy human individuals. CD8 cells classed as naive were CD45RO-negative and positively selected for CCR7, excluding terminally differentiated effector memory CD45RA+ cells. Donors were healthy HIV-negative adults without recently reported acute infections or vaccinations. Only Caucasian adults living in Nashville, Tennessee made up the donor group. Findings and limits, study-wide: Memory subsets generally showed smaller estimated richness than naive subsets did.

A remark on this clone: The target antigen is unknown. The junction differs from germline at one of its ends, possibly a read error.

Some clones are missing from TCRdb's copy, which holds only in-frame ones; the method was immunoSEQ multiplex PCR. The sample has about 580,000 clones; about 98% are singletons. CDR1 is SGHVS, CDR2 FNYEAQ, per germline. This CDR3 region has 15 residues. The J gene is TRBJ2-2, the V gene TRBV7-6; D is tentatively TRBD1 or TRBD2 (5 bases each). Sequenced sample: naive CD8+ T cells sorted from blood. This clonotype was obtained from a man aged 25 to 40 in good health. The CDR3 DNA follows: TGTGCCAGCAGCCCCCGGTCGGACATTTATAGGGGAGCTGTTTTT. It specifies CASSPRSDIYRGAVF.